This T cell receptor (beta chain) was captured in a study of CD8 T cells in ankylosing spondylitis. Study results and caveats: Disease-linked clones displayed a CD8+ phenotype and appeared relatively rarely in peripheral blood. There was reportedly significant enrichment of clones that were disease-linked in matched ankylosing spondylitis synovial fluid. A TCR beta motif of under 10 highly homologous variants seemed to mark ankylosing spondylitis blood.

One entry per CDR3 protein, called by TCRdb with MiXCR from the 5' RACE reads. Of some 290,000 distinct CDR3 sequences listed, 20% are singletons. Remarks on this clonotype: Its target is not known.

Sequencing used blood, either unsorted or a sorted T cell fraction (not recorded which). This TCR derives from a male donor with ankylosing spondylitis or in good health (not recorded which).

The DNA for the CDR3 is TGCAGCGGCGGACAGCCCGATACGCAGTATTTT. Its translation: CSGGQPDTQYF. The J gene is TRBJ2-3, the V gene TRBV29-1; possible D gene TRBD1, 6 bases. The CDR3 extends over 11 amino acids. Germline V gene data show CDR1 as SQVTM and CDR2 as ANQGSEA. Trimming shortened V by 7 bases and J by 6 bases, and 11 bases separated the two germline ends.